What follows are 16 T cell receptor beta chains derived from one specimen sequenced in a study of cytomegalovirus exposure and HLA in healthy donors. The method was immunoSEQ multiplex PCR; TCRdb's version includes in-frame clones alone and lacks a portion of them. Altogether roughly 150,000 clones are present, around nine tenths being singletons, with the ten largest covering under 13%. The sample taken for sequencing was PBMCs. The receptor source for this set is a woman aged 18-29 years in good health and CMV-seropositive.

J is TRBJ2-3 and V is TRBV4-2; unclear D gene. The CDR3 runs to 15 residues. Per the germline V gene, CDR1 is LGHNA and CDR2 is YNFKEQ. V lost 2 bases to trimming and J lost 0 bases, with 9 bases between them. The CDR3 DNA is TGTGCCAGCAGCCAAACGTCAGCGAGCACAGATACGCAGTATTTT. Protein sequence: CASSQTSASTDTQYF.

CDR3 nucleotides: TGTGCCAGCTCACCAAGGCAGGTGGGCGAAGCTTTCTTT. Encoded protein: CASSPRQVGEAFF. V is TRBV18 and J is TRBJ1-1, with D uncertain. V dropped 2 bases and J dropped 8 bases, with 12 bases sitting between them. This CDR3 comprises 13 residues. Germline values: CDR1 KGHSH, CDR2 LQKENI.

This chain joins TRBV20-1 and TRBJ1-1; D ambiguous. Germline CDR1 reads DFQATT; CDR2 reads SNEGSKA (reference sequence). The CDR3 loop spans 10 amino acids. CDR3 loop: CISGYTEAFF. The CDR3, as DNA: TGCATTAGTGGTTACACTGAAGCTTTCTTT.

In nucleotides, the CDR3 is TGTGCCAGCAGCTTAAGAGGCGGTGTCACTGAAGCTTTCTTT. Amino acids: CASSLRGGVTEAFF. The V gene is TRBV7-3, the J gene TRBJ1-1; D uncertain. Trimming took 1 base from V and 4 from J, leaving 10 bases between them. The CDR3 spans 14 residues. The V gene's germline CDR1 is SGHTA and CDR2 FQGTGA.

The chain links TRBV19 to TRBJ1-2; 8 bases fit TRBD1. Germline trimming cut 7 bases from V and 9 bases from J; bases unmatched to any gene: 7. The germline V gene encodes CDR1 LNHDA and CDR2 SQIVND (reference sequence). This CDR3 is 12 amino acids long. CDR3 sequence: CASTQDRVSYTF. The CDR3 DNA reads as TGTGCCAGTACTCAGGACAGGGTTAGCTACACCTTC.

This clone has just one count. The V gene is TRBV4-3, the J gene TRBJ2-1; 8 positions agree with TRBD2. This CDR3 has 17 amino acids. The V gene end was trimmed by 1 base and the J gene end by 3 bases; junction bases not matched to a gene: 8. The germline gives CDR1 LGHNA, CDR2 YSLEER. CDR3 DNA: TGCGCCAGCAGCCAAGTACCGAGCGGGAGTTACTACAATGAGCAGTTCTTC. It yields the protein CASSQVPSGSYYNEQFF.

The V and J genes are TRBV15 and TRBJ2-7, with D possibly matching TRBD1 (6 bases). The ends were cut back, 4 bases at V and 3 bases at J, with 19 bases in the middle. CDR1 and CDR2 (germline): LNHNV, YYDKDF (reference sequence). The CDR3 has 16 residues. The CDR3 here is CATSKKTGTMGYEQYF. In nucleotides, the CDR3 is TGTGCCACCAGCAAAAAAACAGGGACAATGGGCTACGAGCAGTACTTC.

The chain carries TRBV6-6 and TRBJ2-1; 8 positions agree with TRBD2. Losses at the gene ends were 6 bases for V and 5 bases for J; bases not matched to a gene: 3. This CDR3 has 13 amino acids. Germline V gene lookup returns CDR1 MNHNY and CDR2 SVGAGI (reference sequence). The CDR3 DNA reads TGTGCCAGCAGGCCCGGGGGGGACAATGAGCAGTTCTTC. Residues: CASRPGGDNEQFF.

The J gene is TRBJ1-5, the V gene TRBV6-6; possibly TRBD1 for D (5 bases). The germline V gene has CDR1 MNHNY and CDR2 SVGAGI (reference sequence). Between the trimmed V and J ends, which lost 5 bases and 7 bases, there was a span of 18 bases. This CDR3 has 15 amino acids. The CDR3 DNA reads TGTGCCAGCAGTCCGGGACTCCAGGTCAGGCAGCCCCAGCATTTT. Its protein is CASSPGLQVRQPQHF.

CDR3 DNA: TGTGCCAGCAGTGAGGCGGGACTAGCGAGGAACGAGCAGTACTTC. It specifies CASSEAGLARNEQYF. This chain connects TRBV6-1 to TRBJ2-7; 10 bases map to TRBD2. Trimming cost V 3 bases and J 5 bases; bases outside gene matches: 7. The CDR3 consists of 15 residues. CDR1 MNHNS and CDR2 SASEGT come from the germline V gene.

V usage is TRBV2 and J usage is TRBJ1-1; TRBD1 might be the D (6 bases). This CDR3 is 12 amino acids long. Trimming stripped 7 bases from V and 6 bases from J, with 12 bases between. CDR1 is SNHLY and CDR2 is FYNNEI in the germline V gene. CDR3 nucleotide sequence: TGTGCCAGCAACCGGGACACGCCTGAAGCTTTCTTT. This encodes CASNRDTPEAFF.

The chain combines TRBV7-3 with TRBJ1-2; a weak D match, TRBD1 (6 bases). The CDR3 loop spans 15 amino acids. Germline CDR1 is SGHTA and CDR2 is FQGTGA. Trimming removed 6 bases at V and 3 bases at J, with 17 bases between. This chain's CDR3 is CASSPRGGMDYGYTF. Here the CDR3 DNA reads TGTGCCAGCAGTCCCAGGGGAGGGATGGACTATGGCTACACCTTC.

The chain uses TRBV5-4 and TRBJ2-1, with a tentative D call TRBD1 (6 bases). This CDR3 region has 15 residues. The germline gives CDR1 SGHNT, CDR2 YYREEE (reference sequence). Trimming shortened V by 4 bases and J by 5 bases, and 16 bases separated the two germline ends. This chain's CDR3 is CASSQGSFVNNEQFF. As DNA, the CDR3 is TGTGCCAGCAGCCAGGGGTCCTTCGTTAACAATGAGCAGTTCTTC.

The chain carries TRBV7-8 and TRBJ2-3, with D perhaps TRBD2 (5 bases). V was cut by 2 bases and J by 2 bases, with 20 bases left in between. CDR3 length: 18 amino acids. Per germline, CDR1 SGHVS and CDR2 FQNEAQ. The CDR3 loop is CASSLLLLVIGDTDTQYF. In DNA form, the CDR3 reads TGTGCCAGCAGCTTATTGTTGTTGGTAATCGGGGACACAGATACGCAGTATTTT. Variable domain in full (rest from reference TRBV7-8 and TRBJ2-3): GAGVSQSPRYKVAKRGQDVALRCDPISGHVSLFWYQQALGQGPEFLTYFQNEAQLDKSGLPSDRFFAERPEGSVSTLKIQRTQQEDSAVYLCASSLLLLVIGDTDTQYFGPGTRLTVL.

The gene calls are TRBV5-4 and TRBJ2-1, with TRBD2 identical over 11 bases. In germline, CDR1 is SGHNT, CDR2 YYREEE (reference sequence). V was pared by 1 base and J by 10 bases, with 4 bases of the junction left unmatched. CDR3 length equals 14 residues. The CDR3 reads CASSLLAGGIEQFF. In nucleotides, the CDR3 is TGTGCCAGCAGCTTGTTAGCGGGGGGGATAGAGCAGTTCTTC.

This sequence joins TRBV30 and TRBJ2-3, with unresolved D. The V end lost 3 bases, the J end lost 1 base, and 8 bases lay between the germline ends. CDR1 GTSNPN and CDR2 SVGIG come from the germline V gene (reference sequence). The CDR3 runs 13 residues. CDR3 sequence reads: CAWRESGTDTQYF. The DNA for the CDR3 is TGTGCCTGGAGGGAGAGCGGCACAGATACGCAGTATTTT.